The 23 T cell receptor beta chains reported below all come from one sample, sequenced in a study of cytomegalovirus exposure and HLA in healthy donors. PCR used 60 Vbeta primers and 13 Jbeta primers. Generated by immunoSEQ multiplex PCR, the TCRdb table keeps only in-frame clones and is missing some. In the table there are approximately 150,000 clones, roughly four fifths of which are singletons. The sample taken for sequencing was PBMCs. These receptors originate from a man aged 50-59 years in good health and CMV-seropositive.

The V and J genes are TRBV10-3 and TRBJ2-1, with D perhaps matching TRBD2 (5 bases). CDR1 and CDR2 from the germline V gene are ENHRY and SYGVKD. The V gene lost 7 bases and the J gene lost 9 bases, with 19 bases spanning the gap. CDR3 length: 14 residues. This chain's CDR3 is CAINVGGFGGEQFF. DNA for the CDR3: TGTGCCATCAATGTCGGCGGGTTCGGTGGTGAGCAGTTCTTC.

This chain joins TRBV11-2 and TRBJ2-7, with 8 nucleotides matching TRBD2. CDR3 length: 14 residues. Germline V gives CDR1 SGHAT, CDR2 FQNNGV. With V trimmed by 5 bases and J by 5 bases, 8 bases remained unmatched. The CDR3: CASSRIGGGHEQYF. CDR3 DNA sequence: TGTGCCAGCAGCCGTATCGGGGGGGGCCACGAGCAGTACTTC.

This clone has more than one count but fewer than ten. The chain employs TRBV6-6 and TRBJ2-7; 8 bases agree with TRBD1. This CDR3 is 13 amino acids long. The germline V gene has CDR1 MNHNY and CDR2 SVGAGI (reference sequence). Trimming removed 6 bases from V and 3 bases from J; junction bases left unmatched: 4. CDR3 sequence reads: CASRDRANYEQYF. CDR3 DNA: TGTGCCAGCAGGGACAGGGCGAACTACGAGCAGTACTTC.

CDR3: CASWGGLNEQFF. The CDR3 coding sequence is TGTGCCAGCTGGGGGGGGCTGAATGAGCAGTTCTTC. The chain recombines TRBV7-9 with TRBJ2-1; possibly TRBD2 for D (7 bases). Per germline, CDR1 SEHNR and CDR2 FQNEAQ (reference sequence). V was shortened by 8 bases and J by 7 bases, with 12 bases between the two germline ends. CDR3 size: 12 residues.

The rearrangement joins TRBV29-1 to TRBJ2-3; D is possibly TRBD2 (7 bases). The CDR3 totals 17 residues. The germline CDR1 and CDR2 sequences are SQVTM and ANQGSEA. Trimming took off 7 bases at V and 3 bases at J, with 26 bases between the two ends. This CDR3 reads CSALLQAGEGGTDTQYF. The CDR3 DNA reads TGCAGCGCCCTCCTTCAGGCGGGAGAGGGGGGGACAGATACGCAGTATTTT.

This CDR3 is CASSLDGTGTILGFF. CDR3 nucleotide sequence: TGTGCCAGCAGCTTAGACGGGACAGGGACCATTTTGGGGTTCTTC. The V and J genes are TRBV7-9 and TRBJ2-1; TRBD1 matches at 9 bases. CDR1 SEHNR and CDR2 FQNEAQ come from the germline V gene (reference sequence). The V and J ends lost 1 base and 15 bases, in that order; junction bases with no gene match: 13. This CDR3 comprises 15 residues.

The genes are TRBV5-4 and TRBJ1-4; D might be TRBD1 (5 bases). This CDR3 spans 14 amino acids. V lost 6 bases to trimming and J lost 5 bases, with 14 bases between them. Per the germline V gene, CDR1 is SGHNT and CDR2 is YYREEE (reference sequence). In DNA, the CDR3 is TGTGCCAGCACCTCTGGGGGAGGGAATGAAAAACTGTTTTTT. It translates to CASTSGGGNEKLFF.

CDR3 in DNA: TGTGCCAGCAGTCCGGACAGTTACTATGGCTACACCTTC. This encodes CASSPDSYYGYTF. The V and J genes are TRBV6-5 and TRBJ1-2, with a tentative D call TRBD1 (6 bases). This CDR3 region has 13 residues. The V end was cut by 5 bases, the J end by 3 bases, with 10 bases between. CDR1 MNHEY and CDR2 SVGAGI come from the germline V gene.

The rearrangement joins TRBV4-2 to TRBJ1-5; unclear D gene. Trimming cost V 0 bases and J 2 bases, with 5 bases left between them. There are 14 residues in the CDR3. Germline values: CDR1 LGHNA, CDR2 YNFKEQ. The CDR3 DNA reads TGTGCCAGCAGCCAAGATCCGGGCAATCAGCCCCAGCATTTT. As protein: CASSQDPGNQPQHF.

The sample holds a few counts of this clone. The chain links TRBV5-6 to TRBJ2-3, with 11 nucleotides matching TRBD2. V shed 4 bases and J 4 bases; nucleotides not matched to a gene: 8. The CDR3 sequence is 16 residues long. Germline lookup yields CDR1 SGHDT and CDR2 YYEEEE. The CDR3 loop is CASSPQLAGVSDTQYF. DNA for the CDR3: TGTGCCAGCAGCCCCCAACTAGCGGGGGTTTCAGATACGCAGTATTTT.

The rearrangement uses TRBV7-9 and TRBJ1-1, with TRBD1 as a possible D gene (5 bases). Per the germline V gene, CDR1 is SEHNR and CDR2 is FQNEAQ (reference sequence). The CDR3 is made up of 19 amino acids. The germline V and J ends were trimmed by 2 bases and 0 bases, with 22 bases remaining between them. CDR3 residues: CASSLIRLWRGMMNTEAFF. CDR3 sequence (DNA): TGTGCCAGCAGCTTAATCCGGTTGTGGAGGGGAATGATGAACACTGAAGCTTTCTTT. Variable domain in full (rest from reference TRBV7-9 and TRBJ1-1): DTGVSQNPRHKITKRGQNVTFRCDPISEHNRLYWYRQTLGQGPEFLTYFQNEAQLEKSRLLSDRFSAERPKGSFSTLEIQRTEQGDSAMYLCASSLIRLWRGMMNTEAFFGQGTRLTVV.

V and J are TRBV19 and TRBJ1-1; TRBD1 agrees at 8 bases. The CDR3 extends over 15 amino acids. The J segment lost 2 bases and the V segment lost 5 bases, leaving 7 bases of the junction unmatched. Germline V gene lookup returns CDR1 LNHDA and CDR2 SQIVND (reference sequence). This chain's CDR3 is CASSPIDRGNTEAFF. The CDR3 DNA follows: TGTGCCAGTAGTCCAATCGACAGGGGAAACACTGAAGCTTTCTTT.

V is TRBV19 and J is TRBJ2-3, with D maybe TRBD1 (5 bases). The germline gives CDR1 LNHDA, CDR2 SQIVND (reference sequence). Between the trimmed V and J ends, which lost 2 bases and 1 base, there was a span of 13 bases. The CDR3 covers 16 residues. CDR3 sequence: CASSIQGPGGTDTQYF. The DNA of the CDR3 is TGTGCCAGTAGTATACAGGGTCCTGGGGGCACAGATACGCAGTATTTT.

The J gene is TRBJ1-4, the V gene TRBV19, with D possibly TRBD1 on 5 matching bases. Germline V gene data show CDR1 as LNHDA and CDR2 as SQIVND (reference sequence). The CDR3 loop spans 15 amino acids. The DNA of the CDR3 is TGTGCTACGGGACGGAGGGTACGGGATAATGAAAAACTGTTTTTT. Its protein is CATGRRVRDNEKLFF.

The V and J genes are TRBV5-1 and TRBJ2-3, with 8 bases identical to TRBD1. Germline CDR1 and CDR2: SGHRS and YFSETQ. The CDR3 runs 15 residues. V was clipped by 5 bases and J by 4 bases; unmatched bases: 9. This chain's CDR3 is CASSLSRGQSDTQYF. The DNA of the CDR3 is TGCGCCAGCAGTTTGTCCAGGGGGCAATCAGATACGCAGTATTTT.

This chain's CDR3 is CASSQGAGISYEQYF. CDR3 bases: TGCGCCAGCAGCCAAGGGGCAGGGATATCCTACGAGCAGTACTTC. This sequence joins TRBV4-1 and TRBJ2-7, with a tentative D call TRBD1 (5 bases). Germline assignment: CDR1 MGHRA and CDR2 YSYEKL. V was cut by 1 base and J by 1 base, with 11 bases left in between. The CDR3 length is 15 residues.

This clone was picked up a small number of times. The chain combines TRBV19 with TRBJ2-5; 8 bases line up with TRBD1. The CDR3 has 16 residues. The ends lost 4 bases at V and 5 bases at J; junction bases unmatched: 12. Germline V gives CDR1 LNHDA, CDR2 SQIVND (reference sequence). The CDR3 bases are TGTGCCAGTAGTAAAACCGGGACAGGCATCGGTGAGACCCAGTACTTC. This sequence encodes CASSKTGTGIGETQYF.

The J gene is TRBJ2-7, the V gene TRBV11-2; 8 bases map to TRBD1. CDR1 and CDR2 from the germline V gene are SGHAT and FQNNGV. The CDR3 consists of 14 residues. V was clipped by 4 bases and J by 4 bases; unmatched bases: 6. CDR3 amino acids: CASSSGQGAYEQYF. CDR3 DNA: TGTGCCAGCAGCTCTGGACAGGGTGCATACGAGCAGTACTTC.

This clone was counted a few times. The J gene is TRBJ1-6, the V gene TRBV7-9, with D possibly being TRBD1 (6 bases). V lost 2 bases to trimming and J lost 7 bases, with 9 bases between them. CDR1 and CDR2 from the germline V gene are SEHNR and FQNEAQ (reference sequence). The CDR3 has 14 residues. The CDR3, as DNA: TGTGCCAGCAGCTTAACAGGGAACAATTCACCCCTCCACTTT. Protein: CASSLTGNNSPLHF.

This chain links TRBV6-6 with TRBJ1-1; D uncertain. Germline V CDR1 and CDR2: MNHNY, SVGAGI (reference sequence). This CDR3 comprises 12 residues. With 7 bases removed from V and 10 bases from J, the gap between germline ends came to 16 bases. The CDR3 protein is CASNSVGRGAFF. CDR3 nucleotide sequence: TGTGCCAGCAATTCTGTCGGCCGAGGAGCTTTCTTT.

CDR3 sequence: CASRQGPEQYF. The CDR3 DNA follows: TGTGCCAGCAGACAGGGCCCCGAGCAGTACTTC. The chain combines TRBV6-5 with TRBJ2-7; possibly TRBD1 for D (6 bases). Per germline, CDR1 MNHEY and CDR2 SVGAGI. Trimming removed 6 bases at V and 6 bases at J, with 9 bases between. CDR3 length: 11 amino acids.

This clone was counted a single time. The chain links TRBV9 to TRBJ2-3; D possibly corresponds to TRBD2 (5 bases). CDR3 length: 15 amino acids. Germline-derived CDR1 and CDR2 are SGDLS and YYNGEE. Between the trimmed V and J ends, which lost 0 bases and 0 bases, there was a span of 8 bases. CDR3 nucleotide sequence: TGTGCCAGCAGCGTAGATGGCGGGAGCACAGATACGCAGTATTTT. Translation gives CASSVDGGSTDTQYF.

This clone was counted once. The chain has TRBV7-9 and TRBJ2-3; no reliable D call. CDR1 is SEHNR, CDR2 FQNEAQ, per germline (reference sequence). V lost 5 bases to trimming and J lost 4 bases, with 13 bases between them. The CDR3 sequence is 14 residues long. DNA for the CDR3: TGTGCCAGCAGCATCACTGTTTCGGCAGATACGCAGTATTTT. Amino acid sequence: CASSITVSADTQYF.